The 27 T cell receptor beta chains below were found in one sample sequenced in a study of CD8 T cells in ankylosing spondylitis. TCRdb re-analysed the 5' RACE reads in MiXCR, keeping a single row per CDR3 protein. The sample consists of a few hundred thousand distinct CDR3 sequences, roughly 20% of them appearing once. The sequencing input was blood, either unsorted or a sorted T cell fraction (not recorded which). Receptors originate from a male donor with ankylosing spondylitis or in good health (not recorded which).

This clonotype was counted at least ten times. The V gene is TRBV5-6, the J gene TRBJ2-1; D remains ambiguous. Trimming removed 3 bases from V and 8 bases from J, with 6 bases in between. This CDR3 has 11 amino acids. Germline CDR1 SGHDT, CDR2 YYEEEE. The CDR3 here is CASSWRDEQFF. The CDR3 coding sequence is TGTGCCAGCAGCTGGCGCGATGAGCAGTTCTTC.

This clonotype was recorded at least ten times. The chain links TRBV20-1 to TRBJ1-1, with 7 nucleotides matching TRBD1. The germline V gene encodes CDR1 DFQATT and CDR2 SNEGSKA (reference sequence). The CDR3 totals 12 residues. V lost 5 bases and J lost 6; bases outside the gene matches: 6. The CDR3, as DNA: TGCAGTGCTGAGACAGGGCACCCTGAAGCTTTCTTT. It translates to CSAETGHPEAFF.

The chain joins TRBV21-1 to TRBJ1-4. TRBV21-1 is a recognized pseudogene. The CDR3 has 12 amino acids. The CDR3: CASSKGSGKLFF. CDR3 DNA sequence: TGTGCCAGCAGCAAAGGGTCCGGAAAACTGTTTTTT.

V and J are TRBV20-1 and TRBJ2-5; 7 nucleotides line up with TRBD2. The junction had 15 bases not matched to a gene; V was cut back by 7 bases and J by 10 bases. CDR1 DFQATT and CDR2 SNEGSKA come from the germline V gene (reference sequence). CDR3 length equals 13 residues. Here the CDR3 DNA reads TGCAGTGTTAAGGAGGGGCGGGAGCGGGTCCAGTACTTC. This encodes CSVKEGRERVQYF.

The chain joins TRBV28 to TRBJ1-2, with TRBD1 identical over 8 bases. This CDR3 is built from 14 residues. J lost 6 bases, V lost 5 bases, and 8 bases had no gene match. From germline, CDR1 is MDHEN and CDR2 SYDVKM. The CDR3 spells CASSPGQAQDGYTF. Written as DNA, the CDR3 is TGTGCCAGCAGTCCGGGACAGGCTCAGGATGGCTACACCTTC.

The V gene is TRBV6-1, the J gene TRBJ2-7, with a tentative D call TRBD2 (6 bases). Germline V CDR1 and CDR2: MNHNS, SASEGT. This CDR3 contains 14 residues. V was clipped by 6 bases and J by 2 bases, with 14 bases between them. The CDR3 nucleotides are TGTGCCAGCAGGCTCGGGAGCACTACCTACGAGCAGTACGTC. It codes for CASRLGSTTYEQYV.

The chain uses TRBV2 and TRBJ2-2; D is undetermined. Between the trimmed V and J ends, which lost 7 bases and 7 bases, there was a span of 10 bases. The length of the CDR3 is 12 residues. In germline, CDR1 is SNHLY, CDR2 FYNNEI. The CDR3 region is CASTVVIGELFF. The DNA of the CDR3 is TGTGCCAGCACGGTAGTAATCGGGGAGCTGTTTTTT.

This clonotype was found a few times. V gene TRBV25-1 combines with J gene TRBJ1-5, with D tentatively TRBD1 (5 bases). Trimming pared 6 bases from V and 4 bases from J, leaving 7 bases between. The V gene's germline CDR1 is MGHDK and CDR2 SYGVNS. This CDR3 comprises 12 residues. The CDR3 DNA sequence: TGTGCCAGCAGACAGGCGAATCAGCCCCAGCATTTT. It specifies CASRQANQPQHF.

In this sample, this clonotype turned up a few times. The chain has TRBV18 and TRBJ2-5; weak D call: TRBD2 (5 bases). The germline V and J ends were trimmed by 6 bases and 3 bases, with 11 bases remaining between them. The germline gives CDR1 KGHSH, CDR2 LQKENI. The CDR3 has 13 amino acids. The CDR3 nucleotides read TGTGCCAGCTCGAGGGTCGCGGAAGAGACCCAGTACTTC. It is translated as CASSRVAEETQYF.

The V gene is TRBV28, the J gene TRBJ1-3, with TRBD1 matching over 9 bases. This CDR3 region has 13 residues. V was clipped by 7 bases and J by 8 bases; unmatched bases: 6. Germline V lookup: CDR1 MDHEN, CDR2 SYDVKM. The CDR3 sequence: CASTPNRGHTIYF. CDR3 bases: TGTGCCAGCACCCCGAACAGGGGGCACACCATATATTTT.

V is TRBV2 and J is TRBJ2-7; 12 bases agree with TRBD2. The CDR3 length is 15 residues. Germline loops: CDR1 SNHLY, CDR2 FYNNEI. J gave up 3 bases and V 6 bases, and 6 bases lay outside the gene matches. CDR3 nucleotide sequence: TGTGCCAGCAGCCTGACTAGCGGGGGCGACTACGAGCAGTACGTC. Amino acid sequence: CASSLTSGGDYEQYV.

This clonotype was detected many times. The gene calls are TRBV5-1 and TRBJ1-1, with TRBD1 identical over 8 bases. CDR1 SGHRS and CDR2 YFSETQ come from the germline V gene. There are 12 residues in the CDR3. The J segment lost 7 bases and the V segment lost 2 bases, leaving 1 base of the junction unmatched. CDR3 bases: TGCGCCAGCAGCTTCGACAGGGGTGAAGCTTTCTTT. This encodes CASSFDRGEAFF.

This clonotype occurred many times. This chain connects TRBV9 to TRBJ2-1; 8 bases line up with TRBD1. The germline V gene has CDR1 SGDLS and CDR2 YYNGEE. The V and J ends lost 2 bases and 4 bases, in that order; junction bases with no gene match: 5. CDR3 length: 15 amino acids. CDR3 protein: CASSVAGGDYNEQFF. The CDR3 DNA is TGTGCCAGCAGCGTCGCAGGGGGCGATTACAATGAGCAGTTCTTC.

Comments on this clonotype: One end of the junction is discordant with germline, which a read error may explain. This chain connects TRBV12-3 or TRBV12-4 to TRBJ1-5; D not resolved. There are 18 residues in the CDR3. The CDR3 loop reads CAISLAWGVKVSNQPQHF. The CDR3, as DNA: TGTGCCATCAGTTTAGCGTGGGGAGTAAAGGTTAGCAATCAGCCCCAGCATTTT.

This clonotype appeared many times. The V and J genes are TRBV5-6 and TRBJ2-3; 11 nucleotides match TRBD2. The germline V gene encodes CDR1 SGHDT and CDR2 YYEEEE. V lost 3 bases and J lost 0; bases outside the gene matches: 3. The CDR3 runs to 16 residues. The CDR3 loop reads CASSSSSGRSTDTQYF. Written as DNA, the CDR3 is TGTGCCAGCAGCTCTTCTAGCGGGAGGAGCACAGATACGCAGTATTTT.

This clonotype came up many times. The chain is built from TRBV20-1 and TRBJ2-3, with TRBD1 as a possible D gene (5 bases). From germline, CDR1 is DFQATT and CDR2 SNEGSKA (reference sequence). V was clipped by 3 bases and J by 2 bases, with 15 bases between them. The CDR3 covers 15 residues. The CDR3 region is CSARTDSLLTDTQYF. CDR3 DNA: TGCAGTGCTAGGACCGACAGCCTTCTCACAGATACGCAGTATTTT.

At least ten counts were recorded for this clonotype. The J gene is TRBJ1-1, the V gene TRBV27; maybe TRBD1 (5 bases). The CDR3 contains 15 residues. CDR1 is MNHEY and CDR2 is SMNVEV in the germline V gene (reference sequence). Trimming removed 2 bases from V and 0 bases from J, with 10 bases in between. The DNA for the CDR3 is TGTGCCAGCAGTTTACTCCGGGGCTTGAACACTGAAGCTTTCTTT. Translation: CASSLLRGLNTEAFF.

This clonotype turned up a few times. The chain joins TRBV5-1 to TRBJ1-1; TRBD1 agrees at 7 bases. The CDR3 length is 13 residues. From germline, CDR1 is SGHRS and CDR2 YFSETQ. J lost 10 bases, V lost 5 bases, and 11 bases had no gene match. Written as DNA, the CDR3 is TGCGCCAGCAGAGCTGCTGTGGGGACAGCAGCTTTCTTT. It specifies CASRAAVGTAAFF.

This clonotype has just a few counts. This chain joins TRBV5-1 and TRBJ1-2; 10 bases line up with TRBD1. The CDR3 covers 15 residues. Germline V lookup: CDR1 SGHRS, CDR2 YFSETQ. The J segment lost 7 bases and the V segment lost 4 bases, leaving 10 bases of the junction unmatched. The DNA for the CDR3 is TGCGCCAGCAGCATATCCCGGGACAGGGGATCTGGCTACACCTTC. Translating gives CASSISRDRGSGYTF. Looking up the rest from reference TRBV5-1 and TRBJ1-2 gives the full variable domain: KAGVTQTPRYLIKTRGQQVTLSCSPISGHRSVSWYQQTPGQGLQFLFEYFSETQRNKGNFPGRFSGRQFSNSRSEMNVSTLELGDSALYLCASSISRDRGSGYTFGSGTRLTVV.

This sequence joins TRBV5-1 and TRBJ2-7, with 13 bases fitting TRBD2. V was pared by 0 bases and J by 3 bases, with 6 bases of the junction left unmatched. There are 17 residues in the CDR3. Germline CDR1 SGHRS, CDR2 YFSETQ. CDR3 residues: CASSLGTGTSGVYEQYV. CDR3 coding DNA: TGCGCCAGCAGCTTGGGTACCGGGACTAGCGGGGTCTACGAGCAGTACGTC.

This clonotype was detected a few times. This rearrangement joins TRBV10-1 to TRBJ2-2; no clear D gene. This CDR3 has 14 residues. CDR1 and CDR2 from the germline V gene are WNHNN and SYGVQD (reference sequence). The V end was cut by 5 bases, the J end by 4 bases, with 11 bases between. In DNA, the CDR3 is TGCGCCAGCAGTAAAATTCGGGCCACCGGGGAGCTGTTTTTT. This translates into CASSKIRATGELFF.

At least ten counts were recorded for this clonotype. The CDR3, as DNA: TGTGCCATCAGCCCCCCAACAGTTGATACGCAGTATTTT. Translating gives CAISPPTVDTQYF. This chain links TRBV10-3 with TRBJ2-3; D gene ambiguous. The CDR3 has 13 residues. Trimming stripped 6 bases from V and 6 bases from J, with 13 bases between. Germline V gene sequence: CDR1 ENHRY, CDR2 SYGVKD.

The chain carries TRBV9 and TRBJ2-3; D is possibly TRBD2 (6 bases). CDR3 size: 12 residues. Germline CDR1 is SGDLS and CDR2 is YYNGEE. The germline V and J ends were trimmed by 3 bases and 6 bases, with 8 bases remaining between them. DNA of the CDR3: TGTGCCAGCAGCGCCAGCGGGGATACGCAGTATTTT. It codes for CASSASGDTQYF. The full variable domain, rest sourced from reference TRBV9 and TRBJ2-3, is DSGVTQTPKHLITATGQRVTLRCSPRSGDLSVYWYQQSLDQGLQFLIQYYNGEERAKGNILERFSAQQFPDLHSELNLSSLELGDSALYFCASSASGDTQYFGPGTRLTVL.

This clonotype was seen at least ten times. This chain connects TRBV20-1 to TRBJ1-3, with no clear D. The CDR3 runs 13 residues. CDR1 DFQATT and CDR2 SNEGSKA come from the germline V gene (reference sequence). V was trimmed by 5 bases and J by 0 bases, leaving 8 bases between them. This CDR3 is CSASRYSGNTIYF. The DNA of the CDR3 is TGCAGTGCTTCGCGGTACTCTGGAAACACCATATATTTT.

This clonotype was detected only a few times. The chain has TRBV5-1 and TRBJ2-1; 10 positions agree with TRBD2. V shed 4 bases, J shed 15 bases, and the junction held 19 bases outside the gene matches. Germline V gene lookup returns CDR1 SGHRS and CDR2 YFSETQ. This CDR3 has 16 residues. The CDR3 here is CASSGTDRVLAGAAFF. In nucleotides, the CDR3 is TGCGCCAGCAGCGGAACGGACAGGGTTCTAGCGGGAGCGGCGTTCTTC.

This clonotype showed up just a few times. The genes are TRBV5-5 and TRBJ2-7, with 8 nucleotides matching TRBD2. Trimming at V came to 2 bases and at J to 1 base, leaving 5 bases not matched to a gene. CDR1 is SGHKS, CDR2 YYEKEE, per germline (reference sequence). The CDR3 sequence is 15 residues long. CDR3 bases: TGTGCCAGCAGCTTAGCGGGAGCTCTTTCCTACGAGCAGTACGTC. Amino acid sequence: CASSLAGALSYEQYV.

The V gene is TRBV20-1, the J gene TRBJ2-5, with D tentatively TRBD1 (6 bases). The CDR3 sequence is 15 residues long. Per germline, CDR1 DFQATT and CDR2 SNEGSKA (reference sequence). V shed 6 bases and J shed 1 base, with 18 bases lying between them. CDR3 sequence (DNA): TGCAGTGCGGAACAGGGAAAAAGTATCCAAGAGACCCAGTACTTC. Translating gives CSAEQGKSIQETQYF.